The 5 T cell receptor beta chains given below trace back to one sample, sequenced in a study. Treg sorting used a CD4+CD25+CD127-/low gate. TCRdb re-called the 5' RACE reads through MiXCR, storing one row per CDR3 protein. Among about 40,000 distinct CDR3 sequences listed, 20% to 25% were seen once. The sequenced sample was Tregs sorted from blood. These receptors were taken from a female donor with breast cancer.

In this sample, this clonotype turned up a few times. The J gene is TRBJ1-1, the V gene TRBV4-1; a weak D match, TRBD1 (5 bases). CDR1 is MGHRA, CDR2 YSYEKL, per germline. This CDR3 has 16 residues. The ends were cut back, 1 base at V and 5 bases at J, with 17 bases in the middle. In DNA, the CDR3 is TGCGCCAGCAGCCAAGCCCCTTGGGGCGCGATGACTGAAGCTTTCTTT. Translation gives CASSQAPWGAMTEAFF.

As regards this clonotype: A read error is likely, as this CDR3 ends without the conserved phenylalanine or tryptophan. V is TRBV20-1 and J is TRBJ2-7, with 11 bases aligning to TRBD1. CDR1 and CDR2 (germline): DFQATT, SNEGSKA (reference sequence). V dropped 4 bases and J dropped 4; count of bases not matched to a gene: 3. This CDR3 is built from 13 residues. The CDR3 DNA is TGCAGTGCTAAGGGACAGGGGGTTTACGAGCAGTACTCC. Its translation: CSAKGQGVYEQYS.

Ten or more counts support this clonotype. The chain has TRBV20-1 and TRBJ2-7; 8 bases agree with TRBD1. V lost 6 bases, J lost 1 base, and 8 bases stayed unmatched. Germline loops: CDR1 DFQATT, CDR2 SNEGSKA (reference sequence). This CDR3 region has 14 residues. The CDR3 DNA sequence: TGCAGTGCAGAAACAGGGGGAGCTTCCTACGAGCAGTACTTC. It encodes CSAETGGASYEQYF.

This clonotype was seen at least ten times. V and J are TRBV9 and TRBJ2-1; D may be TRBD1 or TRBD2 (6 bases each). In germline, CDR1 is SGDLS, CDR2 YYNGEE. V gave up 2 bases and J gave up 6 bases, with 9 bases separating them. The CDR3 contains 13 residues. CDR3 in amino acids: CASSVGGGNEQFF. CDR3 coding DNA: TGTGCCAGCAGCGTGGGGGGCGGCAATGAGCAGTTCTTC.

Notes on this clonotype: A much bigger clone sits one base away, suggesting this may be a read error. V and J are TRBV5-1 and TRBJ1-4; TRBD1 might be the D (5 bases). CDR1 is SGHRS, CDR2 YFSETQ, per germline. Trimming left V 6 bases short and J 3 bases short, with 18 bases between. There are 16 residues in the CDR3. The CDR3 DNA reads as TGCGCCAGCAAGACTTCATACAGGAGATCTAATGAAAAACTGTTTTTT. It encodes CASKTSYRRSNEKLFF.